This TCR beta chain was sequenced for a study of blood T cell repertoires in COVID-19. Study summary: Sites in the United States, Italy and Spain provided acute and convalescent COVID-19 samples. T cells, B-cell-depleted T cells, or PBMCs provided the cDNA or gDNA that served as material.

Germline-derived CDR1 and CDR2 are SGHAT and FQNNGV. The CDR3 length is 18 residues. The V and J ends lost 1 base and 4 bases respectively, with 22 bases between them. As handled by the study authors: How many nucleated cells were present was estimated from reference gene primer amplification. The repertoire was sequenced with immunoSEQ multiplex PCR; TCRdb's copy has only in-frame clones and lacks some. The DNA gave D and trimming, while V, J and clone size come from that table. This sample yields fewer than 80,000 clones, of which 86% are seen a single time; roughly 2% belongs to the top ten. This TCR was recovered from a man aged 25-45 years with acute or convalescent COVID-19. V usage is TRBV11-2 and J usage is TRBJ1-2, with D perhaps matching TRBD1 (6 bases). Input material: peripheral blood. CDR3 sequence (DNA): TGTGCCAGCAGCTTAGGTCCCTCGCCACAGGGTTTTATCTATGGCTACACCTTC. Protein sequence: CASSLGPSPQGFIYGYTF. The complete variable domain, with remaining parts taken from reference TRBV11-2 and TRBJ1-2, reads EAGVAQSPRYKIIEKRQSVAFWCNPISGHATLYWYQQILGQGPKLLIQFQNNGVVDDSQLPKDRFSAERLKGVDSTLKIQPAKLEDSAVYLCASSLGPSPQGFIYGYTFGSGTRLTVV.